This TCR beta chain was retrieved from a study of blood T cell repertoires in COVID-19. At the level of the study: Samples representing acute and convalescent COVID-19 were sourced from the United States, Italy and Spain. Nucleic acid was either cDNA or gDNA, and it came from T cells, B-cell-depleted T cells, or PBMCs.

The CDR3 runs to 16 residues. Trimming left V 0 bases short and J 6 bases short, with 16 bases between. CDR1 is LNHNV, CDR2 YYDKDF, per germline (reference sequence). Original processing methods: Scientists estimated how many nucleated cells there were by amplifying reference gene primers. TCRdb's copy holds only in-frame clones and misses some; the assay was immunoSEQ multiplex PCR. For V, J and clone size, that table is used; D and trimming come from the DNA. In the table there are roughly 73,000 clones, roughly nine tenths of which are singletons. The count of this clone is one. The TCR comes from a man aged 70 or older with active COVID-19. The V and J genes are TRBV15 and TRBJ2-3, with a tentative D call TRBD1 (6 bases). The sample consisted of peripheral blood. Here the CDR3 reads CATSRESGGGVDTQYF. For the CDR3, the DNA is TGTGCCACCAGCAGAGAGTCGGGTGGGGGCGTGGATACGCAGTATTTT.